The 24 T cell receptor beta chains presented below share a single source sample, sequenced in a study of OX40 agonist ivuxolimab in advanced cancers. Only in-frame clones appear in the TCRdb table, and some are missing; sequencing was by immunoSEQ multiplex PCR. The data contain 66,000 or so clones, 75% to 80% of them singletons. The specimen comprised CD4+ or CD8+ T cells sorted from blood, sampled in a trial of the OX40 agonist ivuxolimab. These receptors were obtained from an adult with an advanced solid tumor such as melanoma, head and neck, liver or kidney cancer.

The chain links TRBV5-6 to TRBJ2-1; weak D call: TRBD2 (6 bases). The V and J ends lost 4 bases and 3 bases respectively, with 11 bases between them. CDR1 SGHDT and CDR2 YYEEEE come from the germline V gene. CDR3 length: 14 amino acids. The DNA for the CDR3 is TGTGCCAGCAGCCTTTGGCGGGGCTACAATGAGCAGTTCTTC. It specifies CASSLWRGYNEQFF.

The chain is built from TRBV25-1 and TRBJ1-1; 10 bases agree with TRBD1. The V segment lost 7 bases and the J segment 0 bases; nucleotides outside the gene matches: 5. Germline CDR1 reads MGHDK; CDR2 reads SYGVNS. The CDR3 spans 15 residues. The CDR3 protein is CASTRQGALNTEAFF. CDR3 bases: TGTGCCAGCACGAGACAGGGGGCGTTGAACACTGAAGCTTTCTTT.

This sequence joins TRBV29-1 and TRBJ2-1; D not resolved. The CDR3 consists of 16 residues. V was trimmed by 6 bases and J by 0 bases, leaving 18 bases between them. Looked up from germline, CDR1 is SQVTM and CDR2 is ANQGSEA. Written as DNA, the CDR3 is TGCAGCGTCGGACCCTTGGGCGGCAGCTCCTACAATGAGCAGTTCTTC. Its translation is CSVGPLGGSSYNEQFF.

The chain joins TRBV7-2 to TRBJ1-4, with D uncertain. Trimming pared 6 bases from V and 8 bases from J, leaving 16 bases between. The length of the CDR3 is 14 residues. The germline CDR1 and CDR2 sequences are SGHTA and FQGNSA. CDR3 sequence reads: CASRPRGRGEKLFF. The CDR3 nucleotides are TGTGCCAGCAGGCCGCGTGGGCGAGGCGAAAAACTGTTTTTT.

The chain couples TRBV28 to TRBJ2-1, with 8 bases identical to TRBD2. With 5 bases clipped from V and 6 bases from J, the junction kept 12 bases outside the gene matches. This CDR3 contains 16 residues. CDR1 is MDHEN and CDR2 is SYDVKM in the germline V gene. In nucleotides, the CDR3 is TGTGCCAGCAGTCAGACCGGAGCGGGAGTGATCAATGAGCAGTTCTTC. Protein product: CASSQTGAGVINEQFF.

This sequence joins TRBV6-5 and TRBJ1-1, with 7 bases lining up with TRBD1. This CDR3 contains 14 residues. Germline assignment: CDR1 MNHEY and CDR2 SVGAGI. With V trimmed by 4 bases and J by 6 bases, 8 bases remained unmatched. This CDR3 is CASSSYGQVPEAFF. The CDR3, as DNA: TGTGCCAGCAGTTCCTATGGACAGGTCCCTGAAGCTTTCTTT.

This rearrangement joins TRBV12-2 to TRBJ1-5; no DNA check was done on the table's D call, TRBD1. TRBV12-2 counts as a pseudogene. The CDR3 length is 17 residues. The CDR3 spells CASRLRQGVKSNQPQHF. The CDR3, as DNA: TGTGCAAGTCGCCTTCGACAGGGGGTGAAGAGCAATCAGCCCCAGCATTTT.

V is TRBV9 and J is TRBJ1-4; D remains unclear. In germline, CDR1 is SGDLS, CDR2 YYNGEE. V was trimmed by 4 bases and J by 2 bases, leaving 9 bases between them. This CDR3 is built from 14 residues. The CDR3 bases are TGTGCCAGCAGCCCTACGGGCACTAATGAAAAACTGTTTTTT. Protein product: CASSPTGTNEKLFF.

This chain uses TRBV5-1 with TRBJ2-2; 10 nucleotides align to TRBD1. This CDR3 is 15 amino acids long. The germline V gene encodes CDR1 SGHRS and CDR2 YFSETQ. Trimming took 4 bases from V and 7 from J; bases not matched to a gene: 7. Here the CDR3 DNA reads TGCGCCAGCAGCCCCGGGACAGGGGTTGGCGGGGAGCTGTTTTTT. It yields the protein CASSPGTGVGGELFF.

This chain uses TRBV29-1 with TRBJ2-3; 10 bases map to TRBD2. Germline CDR1 SQVTM, CDR2 ANQGSEA. Losses at the gene ends were 6 bases for V and 1 base for J; bases not matched to a gene: 7. The CDR3 is 15 residues long. CDR3 loop: CSVMGLASGTDTQYF. The CDR3 DNA is TGCAGCGTGATGGGACTAGCGAGCGGCACAGATACGCAGTATTTT.

This clone was counted a few times. The chain is built from TRBV2 and TRBJ2-7, with D tentatively TRBD2 (6 bases). The V gene's germline CDR1 is SNHLY and CDR2 FYNNEI. The length of the CDR3 is 14 residues. Trimming took 7 bases from V and 4 from J, leaving 17 bases between them. CDR3 in amino acids: CASTRRDSRYEQYF. The CDR3, as DNA: TGTGCCAGCACCCGCCGGGACTCAAGGTACGAGCAGTACTTC.

V usage is TRBV19 and J usage is TRBJ2-4; no reliable D call. There are 11 residues in the CDR3. Trimming left V 6 bases short and J 1 base short, with 1 base between. In germline, CDR1 is LNHDA, CDR2 SQIVND (reference sequence). The CDR3 bases are TGTGCCAGTAGCGCCAAAAACATTCAGTACTTC. Amino acid sequence: CASSAKNIQYF.

The V gene is TRBV7-8, the J gene TRBJ1-1; D not certain. The CDR3 length is 13 residues. CDR1 is SGHVS and CDR2 is FQNEAQ in the germline V gene. Trimming removed 3 bases from V and 4 bases from J, with 9 bases in between. CDR3 amino acids: CASSFGILTEAFF. The CDR3 DNA follows: TGTGCCAGCAGCTTCGGGATTCTCACTGAAGCTTTCTTT.

The table lists this clone with a count of one. The rearrangement links TRBV6-1 to TRBJ1-2; 8 bases match TRBD1. V shed 9 bases, J shed 6 bases, and the junction held 6 bases outside the gene matches. The CDR3 is 12 amino acids. Germline CDR1 is MNHNS and CDR2 is SASEGT. As DNA, the CDR3 is TGTGCCAGTGGCAGGGGGCAAAATGGCTACACCTTC. Translation gives CASGRGQNGYTF.

The chain links TRBV7-6 to TRBJ2-5, with TRBD2 matching over 10 bases. The junction had 7 bases not matched to a gene; V was cut back by 1 base and J by 5 bases. Looked up from germline, CDR1 is SGHVS and CDR2 is FNYEAQ. This CDR3 spans 16 amino acids. This chain's CDR3 is CASSLGPAGGLETQYF. The CDR3 bases are TGTGCCAGCAGCTTAGGTCCAGCGGGGGGGCTGGAGACCCAGTACTTC.

V usage is TRBV27 and J usage is TRBJ2-7; perhaps TRBD2 as D (6 bases). The germline V gene encodes CDR1 MNHEY and CDR2 SMNVEV (reference sequence). The germline V and J ends were trimmed by 5 bases and 5 bases, with 28 bases remaining between them. This CDR3 is 18 amino acids long. The chain's CDR3 is CASSTITRDSYRKNEQYF. For the CDR3, the DNA is TGTGCCAGCAGTACTATAACAAGGGACTCCTACAGAAAGAACGAGCAGTACTTC.

The chain recombines TRBV5-4 with TRBJ2-5; D remains ambiguous. V was clipped by 0 bases and J by 5 bases, with 11 bases between them. The CDR3 spans 14 residues. Germline lookup yields CDR1 SGHNT and CDR2 YYREEE (reference sequence). CDR3: CASSLVLEAETQYF. The CDR3 region has the DNA TGTGCCAGCAGCTTGGTTCTAGAGGCGGAGACCCAGTACTTC. The full variable domain, with the rest looked up from reference TRBV5-4 and TRBJ2-5, is ETGVTQSPTHLIKTRGQQVTLRCSSQSGHNTVSWYQQALGQGPQFIFQYYREEENGRGNFPPRFSGLQFPNYSSELNVNALELDDSALYLCASSLVLEAETQYFGPGTRLLVL.

This sequence joins TRBV7-9 and TRBJ2-1; TRBD1 agrees at 11 bases. After removal of 5 bases from V and 3 bases from J, the junction contained 3 bases not matched to a gene. Germline V gene lookup returns CDR1 SEHNR and CDR2 FQNEAQ (reference sequence). CDR3 size: 15 residues. CDR3 nucleotide sequence: TGTGCCAGCAGCAAGGGACAGGGGGACTACAATGAGCAGTTCTTC. This translates into CASSKGQGDYNEQFF.

The chain uses TRBV11-3 and TRBJ1-1, with D hard to call. Germline V gene sequence: CDR1 SGHNT, CDR2 YENEEA. Trimming took 7 bases from V and 1 from J, leaving 10 bases between them. The CDR3 loop spans 13 amino acids. The CDR3 loop reads CASTRIGNTEAFF. The CDR3 DNA sequence: TGTGCCAGCACCCGGATAGGGAACACTGAAGCTTTCTTT. Complete variable domain (other parts from reference TRBV11-3 and TRBJ1-1): EAGVVQSPRYKIIEKKQPVAFWCNPISGHNTLYWYLQNLGQGPELLIRYENEEAVDDSQLPKDRFSAERLKGVDSTLKIQPAELGDSAVYLCASTRIGNTEAFFGQGTRLTVV.

The rearrangement links TRBV5-4 to TRBJ2-7, with D perhaps matching TRBD1 (6 bases). This CDR3 is built from 14 residues. Germline V lookup: CDR1 SGHNT, CDR2 YYREEE (reference sequence). V gave up 2 bases and J gave up 7 bases, with 16 bases separating them. DNA for the CDR3: TGTGCCAGCAGCTTCGACAGGACCCAAGGAGAGCAGTACTTC. Protein sequence: CASSFDRTQGEQYF.

CDR3 sequence: CASSIGDSLDTQYF. CDR3 in DNA: TGCGCCAGCAGCATAGGGGATTCACTAGATACGCAGTATTTT. This chain uses TRBV5-1 with TRBJ2-3, with a tentative D call TRBD1 (5 bases). The CDR3 has 14 residues. Looked up from germline, CDR1 is SGHRS and CDR2 is YFSETQ. V lost 4 bases to trimming and J lost 5 bases, with 14 bases between them.

The chain has TRBV7-9 and TRBJ1-1, with D perhaps TRBD1 (6 bases). The CDR3 is 17 residues long. Germline V gene sequence: CDR1 SEHNR, CDR2 FQNEAQ (reference sequence). With 5 bases removed from V and 0 bases from J, the gap between germline ends came to 19 bases. The CDR3, as DNA: TGTGCCAGCAGCCTAGTGGGAGGGGACAAAATGAACACTGAAGCTTTCTTT. Its protein product is CASSLVGGDKMNTEAFF.

The V and J genes are TRBV23-1 and TRBJ2-7; D is unclear. TRBV23-1 is labeled an ORF, and its function is uncertain. V lost 8 bases, J lost 0 bases, and 2 bases lay in between. CDR3 length: 10 residues. This chain's CDR3 is CASVSYEQYF. CDR3 bases: TGCGCCAGCGTCTCCTACGAGCAGTACTTC.

This rearrangement joins TRBV7-6 to TRBJ2-5; no firm D call. The V end lost 2 bases, the J end lost 8 bases, and 9 bases lay between the germline ends. In germline, CDR1 is SGHVS, CDR2 FNYEAQ. This CDR3 region has 12 residues. In nucleotides, the CDR3 is TGTGCCAGCAGCTTAACCACAGAAACCCAGTACTTC. This sequence encodes CASSLTTETQYF.